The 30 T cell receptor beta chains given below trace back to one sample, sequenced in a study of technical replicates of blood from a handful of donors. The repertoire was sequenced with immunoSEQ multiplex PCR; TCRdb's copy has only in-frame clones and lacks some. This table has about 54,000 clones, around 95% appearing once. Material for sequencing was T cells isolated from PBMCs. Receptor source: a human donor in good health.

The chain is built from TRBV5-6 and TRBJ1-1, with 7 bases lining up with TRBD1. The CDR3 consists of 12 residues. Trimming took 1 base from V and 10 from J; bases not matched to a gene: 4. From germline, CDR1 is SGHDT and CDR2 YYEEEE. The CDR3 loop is CASSLFDRVAFF. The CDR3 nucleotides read TGTGCCAGCAGCTTGTTTGACAGGGTAGCTTTCTTT.

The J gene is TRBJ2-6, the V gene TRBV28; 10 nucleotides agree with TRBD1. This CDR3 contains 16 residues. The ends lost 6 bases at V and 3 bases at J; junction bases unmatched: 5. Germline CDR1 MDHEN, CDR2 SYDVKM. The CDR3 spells CASRGTGEGGANVLTF. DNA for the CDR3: TGTGCCAGCAGGGGGACAGGGGAAGGTGGGGCCAACGTCCTGACTTTC.

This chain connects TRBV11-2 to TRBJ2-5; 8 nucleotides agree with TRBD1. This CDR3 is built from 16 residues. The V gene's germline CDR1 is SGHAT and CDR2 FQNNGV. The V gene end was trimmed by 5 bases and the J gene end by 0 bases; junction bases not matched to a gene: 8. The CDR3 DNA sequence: TGTGCCAGCAGCCACTCCACAGGGGGGAACCAAGAGACCCAGTACTTC. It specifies CASSHSTGGNQETQYF.

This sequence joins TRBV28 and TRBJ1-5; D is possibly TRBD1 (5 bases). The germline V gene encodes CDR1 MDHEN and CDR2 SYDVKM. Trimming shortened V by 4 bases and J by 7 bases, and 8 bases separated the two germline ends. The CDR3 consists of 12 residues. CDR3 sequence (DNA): TGTGCCAGCAGTTCCCAGGGCCAGCCCCAGCATTTT. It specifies CASSSQGQPQHF.

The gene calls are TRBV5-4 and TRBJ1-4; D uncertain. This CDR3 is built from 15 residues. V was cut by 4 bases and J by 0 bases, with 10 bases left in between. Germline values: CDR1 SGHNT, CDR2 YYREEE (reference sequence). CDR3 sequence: CASSLRVATNEKLFF. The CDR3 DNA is TGTGCCAGCAGCCTCCGGGTCGCAACTAATGAAAAACTGTTTTTT. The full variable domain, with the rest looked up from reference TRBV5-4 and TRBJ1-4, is ETGVTQSPTHLIKTRGQQVTLRCSSQSGHNTVSWYQQALGQGPQFIFQYYREEENGRGNFPPRFSGLQFPNYSSELNVNALELDDSALYLCASSLRVATNEKLFFGSGTQLSVL.

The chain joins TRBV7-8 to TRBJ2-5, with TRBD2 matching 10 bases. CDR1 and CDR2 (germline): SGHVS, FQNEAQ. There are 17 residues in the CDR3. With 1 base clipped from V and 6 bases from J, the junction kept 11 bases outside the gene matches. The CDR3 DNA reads TGTGCCAGCAGCTTAGTCCGGTCTAGCGGGAGTCGTCAGACCCAGTACTTC. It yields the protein CASSLVRSSGSRQTQYF.

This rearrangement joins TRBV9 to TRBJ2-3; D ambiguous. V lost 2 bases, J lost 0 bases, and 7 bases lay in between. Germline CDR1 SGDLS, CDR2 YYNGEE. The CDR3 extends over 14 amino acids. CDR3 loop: CASSVRLSTDTQYF. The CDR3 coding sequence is TGTGCCAGCAGCGTTAGACTTAGCACAGATACGCAGTATTTT.

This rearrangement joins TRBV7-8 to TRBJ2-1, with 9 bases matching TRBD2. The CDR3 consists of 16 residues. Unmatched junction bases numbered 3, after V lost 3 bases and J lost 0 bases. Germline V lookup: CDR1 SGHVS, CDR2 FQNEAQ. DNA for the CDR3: TGTGCCAGCAGCTTGTTTAGCGGGAGCTCCTACAATGAGCAGTTCTTC. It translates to CASSLFSGSSYNEQFF.

CDR3 sequence reads: CATSRKAFGGRDRSERAGYTF. The CDR3 region has the DNA TGTGCCACCAGCAGAAAAGCGTTCGGCGGCCGGGACAGGAGCGAAAGGGCGGGCTACACCTTC. V gene TRBV15 combines with J gene TRBJ1-2; 8 positions match TRBD1. Germline CDR1 LNHNV, CDR2 YYDKDF (reference sequence). This CDR3 contains 21 residues. Losses at the gene ends were 2 bases for V and 8 bases for J; bases not matched to a gene: 28.

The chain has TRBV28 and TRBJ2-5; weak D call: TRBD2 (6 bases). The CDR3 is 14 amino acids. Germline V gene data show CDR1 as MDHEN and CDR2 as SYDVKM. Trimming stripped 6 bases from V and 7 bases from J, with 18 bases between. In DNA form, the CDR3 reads TGTGCCAGCAGCAACCCGGGGATCGGGGGGACCCAGTACTTC. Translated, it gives CASSNPGIGGTQYF.

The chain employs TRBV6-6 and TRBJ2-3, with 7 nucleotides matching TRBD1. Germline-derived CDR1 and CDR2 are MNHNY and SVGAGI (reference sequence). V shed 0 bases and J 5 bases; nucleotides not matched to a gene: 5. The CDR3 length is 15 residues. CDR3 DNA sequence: TGTGCCAGCAGTTACTCGCAGGGGGTAGAAGATACGCAGTATTTT. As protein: CASSYSQGVEDTQYF.

CDR3 protein: CASSLREFAGELFF. CDR3 coding DNA: TGTGCCAGCAGCTTACGGGAGTTCGCCGGGGAGCTGTTTTTT. The chain is built from TRBV7-9 and TRBJ2-2, with D possibly TRBD2 on 6 matching bases. The V gene lost 2 bases and the J gene lost 6 bases, with 10 bases spanning the gap. Germline CDR1 is SEHNR and CDR2 is FQNEAQ (reference sequence). This CDR3 has 14 residues.

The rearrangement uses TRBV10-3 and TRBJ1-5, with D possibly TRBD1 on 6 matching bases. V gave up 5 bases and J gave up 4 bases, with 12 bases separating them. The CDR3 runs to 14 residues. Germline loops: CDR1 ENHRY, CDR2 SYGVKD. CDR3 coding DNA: TGTGCCATCAGTCGAAGCGGGACAAATCAGCCCCAGCATTTT. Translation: CAISRSGTNQPQHF.

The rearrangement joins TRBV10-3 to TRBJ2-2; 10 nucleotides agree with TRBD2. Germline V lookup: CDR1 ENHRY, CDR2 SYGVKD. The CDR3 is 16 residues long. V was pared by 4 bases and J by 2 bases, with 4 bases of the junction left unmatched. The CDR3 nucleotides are TGTGCCATCAGTGGGCTAGCGGGAGCCAACACCGGGGAGCTGTTTTTT. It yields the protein CAISGLAGANTGELFF.

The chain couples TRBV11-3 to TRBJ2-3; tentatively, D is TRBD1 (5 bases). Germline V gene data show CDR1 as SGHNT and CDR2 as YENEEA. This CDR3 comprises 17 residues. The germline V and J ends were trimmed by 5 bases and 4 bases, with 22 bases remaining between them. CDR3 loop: CASSQGVNTHLADTQYF. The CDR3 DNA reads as TGTGCCAGCAGCCAGGGCGTGAATACCCACCTTGCAGATACGCAGTATTTT.

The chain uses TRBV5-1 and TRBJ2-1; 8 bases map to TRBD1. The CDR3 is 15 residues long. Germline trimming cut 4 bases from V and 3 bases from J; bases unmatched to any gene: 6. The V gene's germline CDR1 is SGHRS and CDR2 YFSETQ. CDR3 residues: CASSQDTGGYNEQFF. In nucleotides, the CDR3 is TGCGCCAGCAGCCAGGACACAGGGGGCTACAATGAGCAGTTCTTC.

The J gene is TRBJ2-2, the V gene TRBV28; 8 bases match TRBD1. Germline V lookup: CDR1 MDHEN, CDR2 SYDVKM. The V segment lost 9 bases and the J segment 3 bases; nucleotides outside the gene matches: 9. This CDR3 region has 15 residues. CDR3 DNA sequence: TGTGCCAGTACCCCGGGACAGGATTACACCGGGGAGCTGTTTTTT. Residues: CASTPGQDYTGELFF.

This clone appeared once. The CDR3 DNA reads TGTGCCAGCAGCTTATTTCTCAATCAGCCCCAGCATTTT. This translates into CASSLFLNQPQHF. The rearrangement uses TRBV11-2 and TRBJ1-5, with D unresolved. V was shortened by 2 bases and J by 3 bases, with 5 bases between the two germline ends. Germline-derived CDR1 and CDR2 are SGHAT and FQNNGV. The CDR3 is made up of 13 amino acids.

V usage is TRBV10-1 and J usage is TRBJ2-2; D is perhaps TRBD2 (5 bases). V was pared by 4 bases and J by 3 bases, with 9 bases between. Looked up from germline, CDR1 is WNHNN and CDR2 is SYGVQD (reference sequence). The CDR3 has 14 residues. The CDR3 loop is CASSGASYTGELFF. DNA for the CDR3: TGCGCCAGCAGTGGTGCTAGCTACACCGGGGAGCTGTTTTTT.

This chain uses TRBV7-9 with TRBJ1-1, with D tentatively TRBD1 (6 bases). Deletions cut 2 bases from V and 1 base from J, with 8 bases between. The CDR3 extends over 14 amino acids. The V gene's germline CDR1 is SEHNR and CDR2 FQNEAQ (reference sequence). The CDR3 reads CASSLQGQNTEAFF. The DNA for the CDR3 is TGTGCCAGCAGCTTACAGGGGCAGAACACTGAAGCTTTCTTT.

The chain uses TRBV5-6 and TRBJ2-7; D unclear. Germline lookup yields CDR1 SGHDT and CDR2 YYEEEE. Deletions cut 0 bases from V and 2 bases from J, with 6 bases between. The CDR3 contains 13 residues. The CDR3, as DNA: TGTGCCAGCAGCTTGGACATACCCTACGAGCAGTACTTC. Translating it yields CASSLDIPYEQYF.

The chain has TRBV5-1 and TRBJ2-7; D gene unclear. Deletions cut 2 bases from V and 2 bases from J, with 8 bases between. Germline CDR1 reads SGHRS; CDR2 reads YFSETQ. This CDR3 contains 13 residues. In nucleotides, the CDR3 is TGCGCCAGCAGCTTATACGGAGCCTACGAGCAGTACTTC. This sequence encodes CASSLYGAYEQYF.

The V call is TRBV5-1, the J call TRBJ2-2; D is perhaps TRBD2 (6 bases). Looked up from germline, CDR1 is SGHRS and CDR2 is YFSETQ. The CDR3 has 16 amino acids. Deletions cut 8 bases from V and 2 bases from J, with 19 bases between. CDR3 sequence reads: CASTLGRQPNTGELFF. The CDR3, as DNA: TGCGCCAGTACCCTCGGGAGACAGCCTAACACCGGGGAGCTGTTTTTT.

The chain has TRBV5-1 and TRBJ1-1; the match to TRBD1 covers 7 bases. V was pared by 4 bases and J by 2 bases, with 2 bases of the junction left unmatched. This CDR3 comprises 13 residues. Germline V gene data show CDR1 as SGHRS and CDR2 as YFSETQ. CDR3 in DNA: TGCGCCAGCAGCGACAGGGAAAACACTGAAGCTTTCTTT. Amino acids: CASSDRENTEAFF.

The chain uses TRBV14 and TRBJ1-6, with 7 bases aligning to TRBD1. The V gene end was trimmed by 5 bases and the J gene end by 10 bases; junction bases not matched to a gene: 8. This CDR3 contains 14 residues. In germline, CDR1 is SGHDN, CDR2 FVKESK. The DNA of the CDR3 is TGTGCCAGCAGCTGGCAGGGGGAAAGGTCACCCCTCCACTTT. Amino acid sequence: CASSWQGERSPLHF.

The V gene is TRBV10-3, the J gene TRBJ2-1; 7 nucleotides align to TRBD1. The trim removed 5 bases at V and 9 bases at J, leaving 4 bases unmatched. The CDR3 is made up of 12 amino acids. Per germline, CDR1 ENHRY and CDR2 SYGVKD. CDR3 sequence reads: CAISIQGSEQFF. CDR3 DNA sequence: TGTGCCATCAGTATACAGGGGTCTGAGCAGTTCTTC.

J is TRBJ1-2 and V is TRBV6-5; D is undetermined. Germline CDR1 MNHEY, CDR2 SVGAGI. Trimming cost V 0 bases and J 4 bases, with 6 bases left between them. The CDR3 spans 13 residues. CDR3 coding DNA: TGTGCCAGCAGTTACTCCGTTCGCTATGGCTACACCTTC. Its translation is CASSYSVRYGYTF.

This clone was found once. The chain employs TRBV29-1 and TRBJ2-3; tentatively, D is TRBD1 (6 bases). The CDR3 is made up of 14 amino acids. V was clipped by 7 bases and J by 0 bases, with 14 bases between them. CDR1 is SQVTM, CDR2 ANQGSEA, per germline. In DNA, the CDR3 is TGCAGCGGGTTACAGGGTGGAAGCACAGATACGCAGTATTTT. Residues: CSGLQGGSTDTQYF.

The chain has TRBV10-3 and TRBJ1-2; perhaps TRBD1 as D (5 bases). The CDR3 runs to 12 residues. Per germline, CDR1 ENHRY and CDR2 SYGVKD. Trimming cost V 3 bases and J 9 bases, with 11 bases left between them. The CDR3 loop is CAISDDSPRYTF. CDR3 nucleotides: TGTGCCATCAGTGACGACAGCCCACGCTACACCTTC.

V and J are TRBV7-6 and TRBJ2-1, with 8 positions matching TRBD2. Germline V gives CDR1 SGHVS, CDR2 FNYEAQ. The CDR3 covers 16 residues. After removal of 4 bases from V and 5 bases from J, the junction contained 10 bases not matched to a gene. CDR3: CASSSPSGGSHNEQFF. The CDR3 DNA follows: TGTGCCAGCAGCTCGCCGAGCGGGGGTAGCCACAATGAGCAGTTCTTC.